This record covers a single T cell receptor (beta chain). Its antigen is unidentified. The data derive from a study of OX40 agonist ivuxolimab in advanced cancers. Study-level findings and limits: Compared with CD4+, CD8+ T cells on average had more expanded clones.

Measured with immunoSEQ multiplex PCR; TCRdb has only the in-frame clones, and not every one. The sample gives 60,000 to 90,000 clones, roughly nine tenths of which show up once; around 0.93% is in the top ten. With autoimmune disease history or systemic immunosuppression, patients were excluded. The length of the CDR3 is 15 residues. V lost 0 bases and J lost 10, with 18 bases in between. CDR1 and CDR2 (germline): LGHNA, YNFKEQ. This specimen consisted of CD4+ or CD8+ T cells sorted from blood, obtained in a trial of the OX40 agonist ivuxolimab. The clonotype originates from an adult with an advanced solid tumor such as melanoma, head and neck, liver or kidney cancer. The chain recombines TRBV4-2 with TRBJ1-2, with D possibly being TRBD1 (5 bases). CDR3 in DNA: TGTGCCAGCAGCCAAGATCGTACAGGTTTGAGGGACTACACCTTC. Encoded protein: CASSQDRTGLRDYTF.